This TCR beta chain was profiled in a study of T-cell reconstitution after alpha-beta-depleted transplantation in children. V lost 0 bases to trimming and J lost 8 bases; unmatched junction nucleotides: 5. From germline, CDR1 is LGHDT and CDR2 YNNKEL (reference sequence). CDR3 size: 14 residues. Preparation of the TCRbeta library involved a method that used unique molecular identifiers. TCRdb reprocessed the PCR reads with MiXCR, giving one entry per CDR3 protein. The repertoire has hundreds of thousands of distinct CDR3 sequences, about an eighth of them found once; the top ten carry around 4.5%. This clonotype appeared a few times.

The V call is TRBV3-1, the J call TRBJ2-5; 8 bases agree with TRBD2. The receptor comes from a human donor who donated a stem cell graft to a child with Fanconi anemia. Sequencing was performed on PBMCs, taken from the stem cell graft. This CDR3 is CASSQDLSGGTQYF. The CDR3, as DNA: TGTGCCAGCAGCCAAGATCTGAGCGGGGGCACCCAGTACTTC.